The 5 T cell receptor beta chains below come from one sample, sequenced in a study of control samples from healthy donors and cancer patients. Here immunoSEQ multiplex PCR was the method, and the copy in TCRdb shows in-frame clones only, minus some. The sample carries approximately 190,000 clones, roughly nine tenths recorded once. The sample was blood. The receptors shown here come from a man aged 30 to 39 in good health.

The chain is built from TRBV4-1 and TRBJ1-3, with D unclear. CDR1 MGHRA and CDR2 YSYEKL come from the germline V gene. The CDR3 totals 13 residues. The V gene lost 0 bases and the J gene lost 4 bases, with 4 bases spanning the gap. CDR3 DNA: TGCGCCAGCAGCCAAGATCGAGGAAACACCATATATTTT. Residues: CASSQDRGNTIYF.

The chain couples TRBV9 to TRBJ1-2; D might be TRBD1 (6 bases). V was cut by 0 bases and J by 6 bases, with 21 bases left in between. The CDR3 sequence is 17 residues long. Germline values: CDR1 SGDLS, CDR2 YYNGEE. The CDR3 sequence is CASSVGERPGGWDGYTF. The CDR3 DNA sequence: TGTGCCAGCAGCGTAGGGGAGAGACCCGGGGGCTGGGATGGCTACACCTTC.

The CDR3 nucleotides are TGTGCCAGCAGCGCCGAAGTAGGTCCGCAGTACTTC. Encoded protein: CASSAEVGPQYF. This chain uses TRBV2 with TRBJ2-7; D call uncertain. Trimming took 6 bases from V and 9 from J, leaving 15 bases between them. Germline V gene data show CDR1 as SNHLY and CDR2 as FYNNEI. The CDR3 runs to 12 residues.

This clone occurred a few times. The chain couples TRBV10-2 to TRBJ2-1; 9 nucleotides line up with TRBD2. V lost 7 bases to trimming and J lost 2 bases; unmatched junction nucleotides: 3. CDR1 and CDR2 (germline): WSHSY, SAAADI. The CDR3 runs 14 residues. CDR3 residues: CASTPSGTYNEQFF. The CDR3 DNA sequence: TGCGCCAGCACACCTAGCGGGACCTACAATGAGCAGTTCTTC.

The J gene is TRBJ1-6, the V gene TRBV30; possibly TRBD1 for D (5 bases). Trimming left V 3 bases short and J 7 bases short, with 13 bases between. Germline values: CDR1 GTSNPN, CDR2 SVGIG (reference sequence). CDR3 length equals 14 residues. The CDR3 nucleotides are TGTGCCTGGAGGCCCGGGGGGAAGAATTCACCCCTCCACTTT. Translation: CAWRPGGKNSPLHF.